The present TCR beta chain was sequenced within a study of blood T cells in healthy people across ages. As for this clonotype: Its antigen is undetermined.

The CDR3 sequence is 14 residues long. Deletions cut 5 bases from V and 9 bases from J, with 17 bases between. Study outcomes and limitations: Long-lived donors had more naive CD4+ cells and higher diversity than aged donors.

A second PCR, run for about 6 to 11 cycles, used a sample-barcoded 5' primer plus a J-beta primer mix. TCRdb reprocessed the 5' RACE reads via MiXCR and lists one record per CDR3 protein. The sample lists roughly 1,500,000 distinct CDR3 sequences; 40% to 50% were seen once. The genes are TRBV12-3 or TRBV12-4 and TRBJ2-1; D is possibly TRBD1 or TRBD2 (6 bases each). The sample consisted of blood. The source of this sequence is a woman between 18 and 30 years old in good health. The CDR3 protein is CASSAPGASGEQFF. The CDR3 DNA follows: TGTGCCAGCAGTGCCCCGGGGGCCTCTGGTGAGCAGTTCTTC.